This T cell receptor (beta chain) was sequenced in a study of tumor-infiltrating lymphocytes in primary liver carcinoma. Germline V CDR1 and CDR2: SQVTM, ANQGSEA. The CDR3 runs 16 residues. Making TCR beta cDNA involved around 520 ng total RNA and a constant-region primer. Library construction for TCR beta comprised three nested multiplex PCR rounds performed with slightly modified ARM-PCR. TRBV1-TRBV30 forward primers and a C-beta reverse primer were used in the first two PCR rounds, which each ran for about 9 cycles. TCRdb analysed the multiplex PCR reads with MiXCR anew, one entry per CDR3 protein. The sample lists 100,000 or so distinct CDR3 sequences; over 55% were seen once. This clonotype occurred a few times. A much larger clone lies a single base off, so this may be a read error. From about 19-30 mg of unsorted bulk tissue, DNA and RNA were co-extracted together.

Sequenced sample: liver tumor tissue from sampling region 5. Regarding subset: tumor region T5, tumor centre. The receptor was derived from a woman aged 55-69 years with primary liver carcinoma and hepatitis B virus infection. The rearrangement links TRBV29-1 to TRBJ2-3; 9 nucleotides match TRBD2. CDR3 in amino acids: CSAGSGSSVRTDAQYF. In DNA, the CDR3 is TGCAGCGCCGGTAGCGGGAGTTCGGTACGGACAGATGCGCAGTATTTT.